This entry lists 14 T cell receptor beta chains sequenced from one sample in a study of T cell changes during pregnancy in multiple sclerosis. TCRdb's table, derived via immunoSEQ multiplex PCR, lists solely in-frame clones and lacks some. The table shows tens of thousands of clones, with around 91% occurring only once. This material consisted of CD8+ T cells from peripheral blood mononuclear cells, taken in the second trimester of pregnancy. These receptors were obtained from a female donor with multiple sclerosis, enrolled in a pregnancy study.

This chain connects TRBV21-1 to TRBJ2-7; the tabulated D call, TRBD1, remains unverified against the DNA. TRBV21-1 represents a pseudogene. The CDR3 runs 13 residues. CDR3 sequence: CASSKALGHEQYF. The CDR3, as DNA: TGTGCCAGCAGCAAAGCGCTGGGCCACGAGCAGTACTTC.

The chain joins TRBV18 to TRBJ2-7; a possible D gene is TRBD2 (6 bases). The CDR3 sequence is 14 residues long. V was trimmed by 7 bases and J by 2 bases, leaving 15 bases between them. Germline V gene lookup returns CDR1 KGHSH and CDR2 LQKENI. CDR3: CASLPRDWPYEQYF. DNA of the CDR3: TGTGCCAGCTTACCCCGGGACTGGCCCTACGAGCAGTACTTC. Full variable domain (outside the CDR3, taken from reference TRBV18 and TRBJ2-7): NAGVMQNPRHLVRRRGQEARLRCSPMKGHSHVYWYRQLPEEGLKFMVYLQKENIIDESGMPKERFSAEFPKEGPSILRIQQVVRGDSAAYFCASLPRDWPYEQYFGPGTRLTVT.

This clone was detected once. J is TRBJ1-6 and V is TRBV27; TRBD1 matches at 10 bases. Germline-derived CDR1 and CDR2 are MNHEY and SMNVEV (reference sequence). The trim removed 5 bases at V and 9 bases at J, leaving 4 bases unmatched. The CDR3 extends over 14 amino acids. The CDR3 loop is CASSQTGGGSPLHF. CDR3 nucleotides: TGTGCCAGCAGTCAGACAGGGGGCGGTTCACCCCTCCACTTT.

The rearrangement uses TRBV30 and TRBJ1-1; D is unclear. Trimming pared 4 bases from V and 0 bases from J, leaving 12 bases between. Germline V gene data show CDR1 as GTSNPN and CDR2 as SVGIG (reference sequence). CDR3 length equals 14 residues. CDR3 nucleotides: TGTGCCTGGATTCTCTTGACAATGAACACTGAAGCTTTCTTT. Translation gives CAWILLTMNTEAFF.

This chain links TRBV1 with TRBJ2-7; the DNA was not compared with TRBD1, the D call given in the table. TRBV1 is labeled a pseudogene. The CDR3 contains 20 residues. CDR3: CTSSRLPDRGRGSGKGEQYF. CDR3 nucleotides: TGCACCAGCAGCCGTTTACCGGACAGGGGGCGGGGTAGCGGGAAGGGGGAGCAGTACTTC.

The chain recombines TRBV5-1 with TRBJ1-1; 9 bases fit TRBD1. V dropped 5 bases and J dropped 4; count of bases not matched to a gene: 12. This CDR3 comprises 16 residues. Germline CDR1 SGHRS, CDR2 YFSETQ. The CDR3, as DNA: TGCGCCAGCAGACCCCCCGGGGACAGGGCGAGCACTGAAGCTTTCTTT. This encodes CASRPPGDRASTEAFF.

The chain links TRBV28 to TRBJ2-7; D is possibly TRBD2 (6 bases). CDR1 is MDHEN and CDR2 is SYDVKM in the germline V gene. This CDR3 has 15 residues. The V end was cut by 3 bases, the J end by 1 base, with 13 bases between. CDR3 in DNA: TGTGCCAGCAGTTTCGGGAGCGGAGCGTCCTACGAGCAGTACTTC. It encodes CASSFGSGASYEQYF.

This clone was detected once. The CDR3 region has the DNA TGTGCCAGCAGTTACGGGGGGGATGAGCAGTTCTTC. Translated: CASSYGGDEQFF. The chain combines TRBV6-5 with TRBJ2-1; 7 bases fit TRBD2. V lost 2 bases, J lost 8 bases, and 0 bases stayed unmatched. CDR1 is MNHEY and CDR2 is SVGAGI in the germline V gene. This CDR3 is built from 12 residues.

The genes are TRBV7-9 and TRBJ2-7, with 10 bases identical to TRBD2. CDR1 SEHNR and CDR2 FQNEAQ come from the germline V gene (reference sequence). This CDR3 spans 16 amino acids. Trimming removed 4 bases from V and 0 bases from J; junction bases left unmatched: 6. The CDR3 DNA reads as TGTGCCAGCAGCTCCGCCGGGACTAGCGACTCCTACGAGCAGTACTTC. It codes for CASSSAGTSDSYEQYF.

This clone showed up just a few times. V gene TRBV5-1 combines with J gene TRBJ1-1; 8 positions match TRBD1. The CDR3 totals 17 residues. CDR1 and CDR2 (germline): SGHRS, YFSETQ. V gave up 0 bases and J gave up 1 base; unmatched junction bases: 8. CDR3 residues: CASSLVPRQGKNTEAFF. The CDR3 DNA follows: TGCGCCAGCAGCTTGGTCCCGAGACAGGGGAAGAACACTGAAGCTTTCTTT. The full variable domain, completed using reference TRBV5-1 and TRBJ1-1, is KAGVTQTPRYLIKTRGQQVTLSCSPISGHRSVSWYQQTPGQGLQFLFEYFSETQRNKGNFPGRFSGRQFSNSRSEMNVSTLELGDSALYLCASSLVPRQGKNTEAFFGQGTRLTVV.

This rearrangement joins TRBV5-1 to TRBJ1-1, with 10 nucleotides matching TRBD1. Germline V gene data show CDR1 as SGHRS and CDR2 as YFSETQ. The ends lost 5 bases at V and 11 bases at J; junction bases unmatched: 6. The CDR3 spans 12 residues. CDR3 DNA: TGCGCCAGCAGGGAAGGGACAGGGGTTGCTTTCTTT. Translation gives CASREGTGVAFF.

This sequence joins TRBV4-3 and TRBJ1-5; D gene unclear. Trimming pared 0 bases from V and 0 bases from J, leaving 12 bases between. The CDR3 has 17 residues. CDR1 is LGHNA, CDR2 YSLEER, per germline. CDR3 coding DNA: TGCGCCAGCAGCCAAGATTACCAGTTGAATAGCAATCAGCCCCAGCATTTT. Its translation: CASSQDYQLNSNQPQHF.

The chain recombines TRBV25-1 with TRBJ1-4; D is uncertain. This CDR3 has 15 amino acids. CDR1 is MGHDK and CDR2 is SYGVNS in the germline V gene. V dropped 6 bases and J dropped 5 bases, with 16 bases sitting between them. CDR3 DNA: TGTGCCAGCAGCTCCTATCTCCCCGGGAATGAAAAACTGTTTTTT. Its translation: CASSSYLPGNEKLFF.

The chain links TRBV29-1 to TRBJ2-7, with 8 bases matching TRBD1. Unmatched junction bases numbered 11, after V lost 1 base and J lost 3 bases. This CDR3 has 16 residues. Germline-derived CDR1 and CDR2 are SQVTM and ANQGSEA. CDR3 in DNA: TGCAGCGTTGAAGGGACCCCGGCGACAGGGGACTACGAGCAGTACTTC. Its protein product is CSVEGTPATGDYEQYF.